This T cell receptor (beta chain) was documented in a study of T cell responses to AZD1222 COVID-19 vaccine. Germline CDR1 is KGHSH and CDR2 is LQKENI. The CDR3 runs to 14 residues. V lost 8 bases and J 6 bases, leaving 20 bases between the germline ends. To note about this clone: Its specificity is unknown.

Whole-study findings and limits: Of the AZD1222 recipients, only 5 to 7 were seropositive at baseline. Sampled repertoires all dated from after the peak T cell response. An increase in Spike-specific TCR breadth and depth was observed after two AZD1222 doses.

This table comes from immunoSEQ multiplex PCR, and its TCRdb copy is limited to in-frame clones, with some not included. The table records roughly 160,000 clones, roughly nine tenths of them present only once. The sequence was obtained from an adult who received the AZD1222 COVID-19 vaccine. The chain carries TRBV18 and TRBJ2-7, with a possible D match to TRBD1 (6 bases). The material sequenced was peripheral blood, taken 28 days after the second AZD1222 dose. The CDR3 loop reads CASGLGRRGGEQYF. CDR3 nucleotide sequence: TGTGCCAGCGGACTCGGGCGCAGGGGTGGCGAGCAGTACTTC.